Detailed here is one T cell receptor beta chain. Its target is not known. The source of the sample is a study of T cell responses to AZD1222 COVID-19 vaccine. Points from the study as a whole: White British donors predominated, females outnumbered males, and clonal diversity was possibly underestimated. A rise in Spike-specific TCR breadth and depth followed two AZD1222 doses.

Only in-frame clones appear in the TCRdb table, and some are missing; sequencing was by immunoSEQ multiplex PCR. This table has 85,000 to 95,000 clones, almost 90% appearing once. This TCR was recovered from an adult in good health. Sequencing was performed on peripheral blood, taken on day 0 of AZD1222 vaccination.

CDR3 DNA sequence: TGTGCCAGCAGCCCCGACGGTTCCAATGAGCAGTTCTTC. Translating it yields CASSPDGSNEQFF. This chain connects TRBV11-3 to TRBJ2-1; D call uncertain. CDR1 is SGHNT and CDR2 is YENEEA in the germline V gene. This CDR3 is built from 13 residues. V lost 5 bases and J lost 6, with 11 bases in between. The full variable domain, rest sourced from reference TRBV11-3 and TRBJ2-1, is EAGVVQSPRYKIIEKKQPVAFWCNPISGHNTLYWYLQNLGQGPELLIRYENEEAVDDSQLPKDRFSAERLKGVDSTLKIQPAELGDSAVYLCASSPDGSNEQFFGPGTRLTVL.